This T cell receptor (beta chain) originates from a study of cytotoxic CD8 clonotypes in ibrutinib-treated CLL listed by TCRdb under 2021. About the investigation overall: The cohort had ten to twelve relapsed/refractory and more than 14 treatment-naive patients; approximately 18 were IGHV unmutated. Responses were partial in around 24 patients and complete in 2; after median around 68 months follow-up, 14 stayed in remission and about twelve progressed. Response samples were obtained after a median of around eleven months of treatment, with a range of about 6 to 36 months. On average, each sample had approximately 280,000 productive templates and approximately 85,000 productive rearrangements. Longitudinal samples were obtainable from about 30% of the 86 participants in the trial. Cryopreserved peripheral blood mononuclear cells were collected at three points: before therapy, at response, and at either sustained remission or disease progression. Every sample from remission and from progressive disease was obtained while the patients were still on ibrutinib. Beyond this particular receptor, the publication reports: Clonality increased at ibrutinib response, stayed stable in sustained remission, and fell back toward baseline at progression. Public clonotypes were rare and either contracted or stayed stable during treatment, and the rise in clonality at ibrutinib response reflected the expansion of private clonotypes. At baseline, clonality was higher than in age-matched healthy donors and showed a strong correlation with circulating CD8+ T-cell counts. Lymph node repertoires were not examined, and the timing of sampling was not matched between patients in sustained remission and those whose disease progressed.

Reading from cysteine to phenylalanine, the CDR3 counts 16 amino acids. Here the CDR3 DNA is all that survives: 48 bases in frame from base 1. The V end gives up 4 bases and the J end 6 bases, leaving 12 bases in the junction not matched to a gene. According to the germline V gene, CDR1 reads SGHDT and CDR2 reads YYEEEE. A MiSeq instrument was used for deep resolution sequencing, which targeted depths ranging from 1 in 1 million up to 1 in 200,000 T cells, with coverage averaging 10x for each clonotype. TCR beta libraries were generated with the immunoSEQ hsTCRB Kit. The authors processed their data as follows. Data were analyzed with ImmunoSEQ Data Assistant and ImmunoSEQ Analyzer, with V, D and J genes assigned per IMGT definitions. Clonality, which ranges from 0 to 1, was calculated as one minus the normalized Shannon entropy of productive rearrangement frequencies. Only overrepresented clonotypes making up at least 0.05% of the repertoire of each patient were included in the public clonotype analysis. Some 13 age-matched healthy donor repertoires from immuneACCESS served as clonality controls. What TCRdb holds here is the immuneACCESS table cut down to in-frame rearrangements. Part of the clones is not present; checked against another copy, under half of the missing clones reflect an unresolved V gene, and the others are unexplained. The D gene and trimming were derived from the DNA, and the V and J assignments and clone size from that table. This sample comprises approximately 84,000 clones, about four fifths of them detected only once. The ten biggest clones cover roughly 4.8% of the sample.

The sample's time point, from its label and the paper: 12 months on ibrutinib. For TCR beta library preparation, approximately 2 micrograms of genomic DNA were isolated from cryopreserved PBMCs. Longitudinal blood samples from CLL patients receiving ibrutinib monotherapy were subjected to high-throughput TCR beta sequencing. Patients were enrolled in a phase 2 open-label single-center ibrutinib monotherapy trial. A few counts support this clone. It lacks a known antigen. Qualities for individual bases were not recorded, and no much larger clone is one base off. Sequencing was performed on PBMCs, taken after 12 months of ibrutinib treatment. The chain employs TRBV5-6 and TRBJ2-1; TRBD2 lines up with 8 middle nucleotides. The sequence was collected from a human donor with chronic lymphocytic leukemia. The nucleotide sequence reads as follows: TGTGCCAGCAGCCCGCAAACTAGCGGTACCGGCAATGAGCAGTTCTTC. Its protein is CASSPQTSGTGNEQFF.